A selection of T cell receptor beta chains follows, all from one sample in a study of shared clonotypes between healthy human individuals. Using immunoSEQ multiplex PCR, the repertoire was profiled, and TCRdb retains in-frame clones only, with some absent. In the table there are about 710,000 clones, 55% to 80% of which are singletons. Sequenced input: memory CD4+ T cells sorted from blood. Every receptor here comes from a woman aged 25 to 39 in good health. Each CDR3 is given with its conserved first and last residue. D genes are given only for firm matches. Some rows mark clone size as missing; the rest say once, few, many or name a class of expanded clone.

v_gene,abundance,d_gene,j_gene,CDR3nt,CDR3aa
TRBV5-1,NA,TRBD1,TRBJ2-1,TGCGCCAGCACCCCGACAGGGGAGCCCTACAATGAGCAGTTCTTC,CASTPTGEPYNEQFF
TRBV5-5,NA,TRBD1,TRBJ2-5,TGTGCCAGCAGCCCGCACGCCGGACAGGGGTGGGAGACCCAGTACTTC,CASSPHAGQGWETQYF
TRBV4-1,NA,NA,TRBJ1-1,TGCGCCAGCAGCCAAGATAATGTGGGTACTGAAGCTTTCTTT,CASSQDNVGTEAFF
TRBV6-5,NA,TRBD2,TRBJ2-7,TGTGCCAGCAGTCAGACTAGCGGGAGTGGCGAGCAGTACTTC,CASSQTSGSGEQYF
TRBV7-2,NA,NA,TRBJ2-2,TGTGCCAGCAGCCTCCAGCGGGTTGGCACCGGGGAGCTGTTTTTT,CASSLQRVGTGELFF
TRBV10-2,NA,NA,TRBJ1-2,TGCGCCAGCAGCCCCCCGGGACGAAACTATGGCTACACCTTC,CASSPPGRNYGYTF
TRBV27,many,NA,TRBJ2-5,TGTGCCAGCAGACAAGTCCCCGGTAGAGGGAAAGAGACCCAGTACTTC,CASRQVPGRGKETQYF
TRBV28,NA,NA,TRBJ1-2,TGTGCCAGCAATAAATACAGGGACTATGGCTACACCTTC,CASNKYRDYGYTF
TRBV6-6,NA,TRBD2,TRBJ2-7,TGTGCCAGCAGTTACTCACTAGGGGAGGGCGAGCAGTACTTC,CASSYSLGEGEQYF
TRBV7-6,NA,NA,TRBJ2-5,TGTGCCAGCAGCTTTTTACTAGGGACGGAGACCCAGTACTTC,CASSFLLGTETQYF
TRBV7-3,NA,NA,TRBJ1-2,TGTGCCAGCAGCTCGGGACCGACCGGGGACTATGGCTACACCTTC,CASSSGPTGDYGYTF
TRBV25-1,NA,NA,TRBJ1-1,TGTGCCAGCAGTCCAACACTCCACGGTCCAGGCACTGAAGCTTTCTTT,CASSPTLHGPGTEAFF
TRBV19,NA,NA,TRBJ2-5,TGTGCCAGTAGTATCGGACCCCTTGAGACCCAGTACTTC,CASSIGPLETQYF
TRBV7-9,once,NA,TRBJ2-1,TGTGCCAGCAGCCCCCGTGGGAGCTCCTACAATGAGCAGTTCTTC,CASSPRGSSYNEQFF
TRBV5-1,NA,TRBD1,TRBJ2-5,TGCGCCAGCAGCGGGGGACAGGGGGCAGGGGAGACCCAGTACTTC,CASSGGQGAGETQYF
TRBV2,many,TRBD1,TRBJ1-5,TGTGCCAGCAGTTGGGGACAGGCGGACAATCAGCCCCAGCATTTT,CASSWGQADNQPQHF
TRBV28,NA,TRBD1,TRBJ1-1,TGTGCCAGCACCACTTGGCAGGGGGCGAGTACTGAAGCTTTCTTT,CASTTWQGASTEAFF
TRBV11-2,NA,NA,TRBJ2-7,TGTGCCAGCAGCCACGGACAGACGTATGTCGAGCAGTACTTC,CASSHGQTYVEQYF
TRBV9,NA,NA,TRBJ1-2,TGTGCCAGCAGCGCGGGGAGCCCTGGCATCGGCTACACCTTC,CASSAGSPGIGYTF
TRBV5-4,NA,NA,TRBJ1-1,TGTGCCAGCAGTCCGCGGCCAGAGAACACTGAAGCTTTCTTT,CASSPRPENTEAFF
TRBV19,NA,NA,TRBJ2-5,TGTGCCAGTAGTATCGGGGTTGACGAGACCCAGTACTTC,CASSIGVDETQYF
TRBV6-5,NA,NA,TRBJ2-7,TGTGCCAGCAGTTACTCTTCCGGACAGACCTACGAGCAGTACTTC,CASSYSSGQTYEQYF
TRBV15,NA,TRBD2,TRBJ2-3,TGTGCCACCAGCAGACAAATAGCGGGAGGGGGAGATACGCAGTATTTT,CATSRQIAGGGDTQYF
TRBV5-1,NA,TRBD2,TRBJ2-3,TGCGCCAGCATGACTAGCAGAACTAGCACAGATACGCAGTATTTT,CASMTSRTSTDTQYF
TRBV7-9,NA,TRBD1,TRBJ1-1,TGTGCCAGCAGCCTGGACAGGGGCCAATCGTTGAACACTGAAGCTTTCTTT,CASSLDRGQSLNTEAFF
TRBV10-3,NA,NA,TRBJ1-1,TGTGCCATCAGTGAGGGAATCCTAGGGGCTGAAGCTTTCTTT,CAISEGILGAEAFF
TRBV6-1,NA,TRBD1,TRBJ2-7,TGTGCCAGCAGTGAACCGGGACAGGGGGCGGGCGAGCAGTACTTC,CASSEPGQGAGEQYF
TRBV11-2,NA,TRBD2,TRBJ2-7,TGTGCCAGCAGCTCGGGACTAGCGGGAGTCGAGCAGTACTTC,CASSSGLAGVEQYF
TRBV7-2,NA,NA,TRBJ1-1,TGTGCCAGCAGCTTGAGACATACGAACACTGAAGCTTTCTTT,CASSLRHTNTEAFF
TRBV11-2,few,NA,TRBJ2-1,TGTGCCAGCAGGCCTGCAGCCTACAATGAGCAGTTCTTC,CASRPAAYNEQFF
TRBV27,NA,NA,TRBJ2-5,TGTGCCAGCAGTTTATCCTTTTTGGGGCAAGAGACCCAGTACTTC,CASSLSFLGQETQYF
TRBV6-1,NA,NA,TRBJ1-2,TGTGCCAGCAGTGAAGATATCGTTGGCTACACCTTC,CASSEDIVGYTF
TRBV19,NA,TRBD1,TRBJ2-2,TGTGCCAGTTTAAGGGGGCAGGACACCGGGGAGCTGTTTTTT,CASLRGQDTGELFF
TRBV30,few,NA,TRBJ1-1,TGTGCCTGGAGTCCTAACCTCATGAACACTGAAGCTTTCTTT,CAWSPNLMNTEAFF
TRBV9,once,NA,TRBJ1-5,TGTGCCAGCAGCGAAGGGGCCTACAATCAGCCCCAGCATTTT,CASSEGAYNQPQHF
TRBV19,NA,NA,TRBJ1-5,TGTGCCAGTATCCCTACGGGACGGCTCGGGCAGCCCCAGCATTTT,CASIPTGRLGQPQHF
TRBV7-9,NA,NA,TRBJ2-1,TGTGCCAGCAGCCGGGGACTTTTTTTGGGCTCCTACGGGTACAATGAGCAGTTCTTC,CASSRGLFLGSYGYNEQFF
TRBV5-1,NA,TRBD1,TRBJ1-4,TGCGCCAGCAGCATTGGACAGGCCTCAACTAATGAAAAACTGTTTTTT,CASSIGQASTNEKLFF
TRBV13,NA,TRBD1,TRBJ2-7,TGTGCCAGCAGCTTGGCCGGGACAGGGGGATACGAGCAGTACTTC,CASSLAGTGGYEQYF
TRBV10-2,once,NA,TRBJ2-5,TGCGCCAGCAGTCTTCCAGGGGAAGAGACCCAGTACTTC,CASSLPGEETQYF
TRBV6-5,NA,TRBD2,TRBJ2-2,TGTGCCAGCAGCTCCAGCGGGGTACACGGCGGGGAGCTGTTTTTT,CASSSSGVHGGELFF
TRBV28,NA,NA,TRBJ2-1,TGTGCCAGCATGGTAAACAATGAGCAGTTCTTC,CASMVNNEQFF
TRBV10-3,NA,NA,TRBJ1-1,TGTGCCATCAGCCGGGCCGACTACACTGAAGCTTTCTTT,CAISRADYTEAFF
TRBV10-3,NA,NA,TRBJ2-3,TGTGCCATCGGCAGGGAGATGGGTACGCAGTATTTT,CAIGREMGTQYF
TRBV11-2,NA,TRBD1,TRBJ1-1,TGTGCCAGCAGCTCTTCGACAGGGAGGTGGACTGAAGCTTTCTTT,CASSSSTGRWTEAFF
TRBV11-3,NA,NA,TRBJ2-1,TGTGCCAGCAGCTTAGCGGGTGGCACCTACAATGAGCAGTTCTTC,CASSLAGGTYNEQFF
TRBV7-8,NA,NA,TRBJ2-5,TGTGCCAGCAGCTTAGCCCAGGGTAGGGAGACCCAGTACTTC,CASSLAQGRETQYF
TRBV6-5,NA,TRBD2,TRBJ2-4,TGTGCCAGCAGTTCCGGGACTAGCCGGGACAAAAACATTCAGTACTTC,CASSSGTSRDKNIQYF
TRBV9,NA,NA,TRBJ1-3,TGTGCCAGCAGCCCTCAGGGAGGGGTATTCTCTGGAAACACCATATATTTT,CASSPQGGVFSGNTIYF
TRBV29-1,NA,TRBD1,TRBJ1-1,TGCAGCATCTGGGACAGGGGTTTGGCTGAAGCTTTCTTT,CSIWDRGLAEAFF
TRBV28,few,TRBD1,TRBJ1-5,TGTGCCAGCAGATCAGGGGGCCGCGGTCAGCCCCAGCATTTT,CASRSGGRGQPQHF
TRBV5-1,few,TRBD1,TRBJ2-2,TGCGCCAGCAGCTTGGTCGGGACAGTAAACACCGGGGAGCTGTTTTTT,CASSLVGTVNTGELFF
TRBV4-1,NA,NA,TRBJ2-7,TGCGCCAGCAGCCAAGATTCTTCAGGCGCCTACGAGCAGTACTTC,CASSQDSSGAYEQYF
TRBV14,NA,NA,TRBJ1-1,TGTGCCAGCAGCCAAGGGGGCAAGAGGGCTTTCTTT,CASSQGGKRAFF
TRBV6-1,NA,NA,TRBJ2-1,TGTGCCAGCAGTGAAATTAACGGGGGTAGGGATGAGCAGTTCTTC,CASSEINGGRDEQFF
TRBV11-3,NA,TRBD1,TRBJ2-2,TGTGCCAGCAGCCAAAAAACAGGGGTAAACACCGGGGAGCTGTTTTTT,CASSQKTGVNTGELFF
TRBV27,NA,NA,TRBJ2-7,TGTGCCAGCAGTCGCGACTCTTCCTACGAGCAGTACTTC,CASSRDSSYEQYF
TRBV5-1,few,TRBD2,TRBJ2-2,TGCGCCAGCAGCTTGGTTGACGGGAGGTACACCGGGGAGCTGTTTTTT,CASSLVDGRYTGELFF
TRBV7-2,few,NA,TRBJ1-5,TGTGCCAGCAGCCCCGGGCCTTCCAATCAGCCCCAGCATTTT,CASSPGPSNQPQHF